The clone carrying this T cell receptor beta chain was picked up many times. Its antigen is not identified. The read finishes 3 residues shy of the CDR3 end, and the germline J gene is used to complete it. Caucasian heritage predominated among both patients and controls. This CDR3 is built from 14 residues. Germline-derived CDR1 and CDR2 are SNHLY and FYNNEI. V lost 6 bases and J lost 5; bases outside the gene matches: 5. The data are from a study of T cell clonality in common variable immunodeficiency. Findings of the study overall: Repertoire-complication correlations in CVID were limited by patient heterogeneity. CVID subjects shared fewer TCRbeta clones than healthy controls did.

Equal genomic DNA amounts from CVID and control samples were sequenced. Clones were sequenced by immunoSEQ multiplex PCR, and TCRdb holds only the in-frame ones, with some missing. The repertoire consists of some 54,000 clones, none detected only once. This TCR came from a person aged 18 to 70 in good health. Sequenced material: peripheral blood mononuclear cells. This sequence joins TRBV2 and TRBJ2-5; 11 nucleotides agree with TRBD1. CDR3 DNA (partial): TGTGCCAGCAGGAGGGGACAGGGGGGCGAGACC. It encodes CASRRGQGGET. The complete CDR3 protein is CASRRGQGGETQYF.